These 22 T cell receptor beta chains came from one sample sequenced in a study of T cells after posttransplantation cyclophosphamide. Treatment was busulfan-fludarabine conditioning, a marrow graft, and cyclophosphamide on days +3 and +4. Libraries were prepared by immunoSEQ multiplex PCR; TCRdb keeps only in-frame clonotypes and omits some of them. The profile shows 10,000 to 13,000 clones, approximately 86% of them singletons. The material sequenced was CD4+ T cells sorted from PBMCs, taken after allogeneic stem cell transplant with posttransplant cyclophosphamide. The receptors derive from a male patient in his thirties who received an allogeneic stem cell transplant from a related donor, was CMV-positive, and had acute GVHD only. Some T cells may be graft donor cells.

The rearrangement links TRBV4-3 to TRBJ1-1; D not resolved. V lost 0 bases to trimming and J lost 11 bases, with 22 bases between them. This CDR3 has 16 residues. The germline V gene has CDR1 LGHNA and CDR2 YSLEER. The chain's CDR3 is CASSQDSSGPESSAFF. As DNA, the CDR3 is TGCGCCAGCAGCCAAGATTCCAGCGGTCCTGAATCAAGCGCTTTCTTT.

CDR3 sequence reads: CASSQSTGITGNTIYF. CDR3 nucleotides: TGTGCCAGCAGCCAATCGACAGGAATAACTGGAAACACCATATATTTT. This chain uses TRBV4-2 with TRBJ1-3, with D possibly TRBD1 on 6 matching bases. The germline V and J ends were trimmed by 2 bases and 2 bases, with 13 bases remaining between them. The CDR3 consists of 16 residues. Looked up from germline, CDR1 is LGHNA and CDR2 is YNFKEQ.

The chain employs TRBV18 and TRBJ1-2; 10 nucleotides match TRBD1. V dropped 3 bases and J dropped 8; count of bases not matched to a gene: 6. The CDR3 covers 14 residues. Germline CDR1 KGHSH, CDR2 LQKENI. The CDR3 is CASSPIDRGHGYTF. The CDR3 region has the DNA TGTGCCAGCTCACCTATAGACAGGGGGCACGGCTACACCTTC.

J is TRBJ1-1 and V is TRBV7-8, with D unresolved. Germline V gene data show CDR1 as SGHVS and CDR2 as FQNEAQ. With 6 bases removed from V and 1 base from J, the gap between germline ends came to 9 bases. The CDR3 runs to 13 residues. For the CDR3, the DNA is TGTGCCAGCAGACAAGAAAGGAACACTGAAGCTTTCTTT. It is translated as CASRQERNTEAFF. Combining the CDR3 with reference TRBV7-8 and TRBJ1-1 gives the whole variable domain GAGVSQSPRYKVAKRGQDVALRCDPISGHVSLFWYQQALGQGPEFLTYFQNEAQLDKSGLPSDRFFAERPEGSVSTLKIQRTQQEDSAVYLCASRQERNTEAFFGQGTRLTVV.

The V call is TRBV6-5, the J call TRBJ1-1; 7 bases map to TRBD1. The trim removed 4 bases at V and 7 bases at J, leaving 9 bases unmatched. Germline V gene lookup returns CDR1 MNHEY and CDR2 SVGAGI. This CDR3 contains 14 residues. The CDR3 reads CASSSTDRVGEAFF. In nucleotides, the CDR3 is TGTGCCAGCAGTTCGACCGACAGGGTTGGTGAAGCTTTCTTT.

The gene calls are TRBV7-2 and TRBJ1-5, with D tentatively TRBD1 (5 bases). Trimming took off 4 bases at V and 0 bases at J, with 7 bases between the two ends. This CDR3 is 14 amino acids long. In germline, CDR1 is SGHTA, CDR2 FQGNSA. The CDR3 here is CASSSQGSNQPQHF. CDR3 coding DNA: TGTGCCAGCAGCTCGCAGGGTAGCAATCAGCCCCAGCATTTT.

This chain joins TRBV9 and TRBJ2-2, with D unclear. Per the germline V gene, CDR1 is SGDLS and CDR2 is YYNGEE. This CDR3 is 13 amino acids long. Trimming pared 5 bases from V and 4 bases from J, leaving 9 bases between. CDR3 nucleotides: TGTGCCAGCAGTCTGCAGATCACCGGGGAGCTGTTTTTT. Its protein is CASSLQITGELFF.

Details on this clone: One end of the junction does not line up with germline, which may come from a read error. Other DNA sequences from this sample encode an identical CDR3 as well. V and J are TRBV6-4 and TRBJ1-6, with D possibly being TRBD1 (5 bases). The germline V gene encodes CDR1 MRHNA and CDR2 SNTAGT. The CDR3 runs 15 residues. The DNA for the CDR3 is TGTGCCAGCAGTGAGCGGGCAGGGAGGGATTCCCCCCTCCACTTT. As protein: CASSERAGRDSPLHF.

The chain recombines TRBV18 with TRBJ2-2; D unresolved. CDR1 and CDR2 (germline): KGHSH, LQKENI. The V and J ends lost 3 bases and 0 bases respectively, with 11 bases between them. The CDR3 sequence is 16 residues long. For the CDR3, the DNA is TGTGCCAGCTCACCCGTACAGCTCCCGAACACCGGGGAGCTGTTTTTT. Translating it yields CASSPVQLPNTGELFF.

The chain joins TRBV5-6 to TRBJ1-2; maybe TRBD1 (6 bases). Germline CDR1 SGHDT, CDR2 YYEEEE. With 4 bases removed from V and 1 base from J, the gap between germline ends came to 14 bases. This CDR3 region has 15 residues. The CDR3 reads CASSPQAGDNYGYTF. The CDR3 nucleotides are TGTGCCAGCAGCCCGCAGGCAGGGGATAACTATGGCTACACCTTC.

This clone was found once. V usage is TRBV7-6 and J usage is TRBJ1-4; TRBD1 matches 9 bases. This CDR3 contains 15 residues. V trimming: 3 bases; J trimming: 10 bases; junction bases outside the gene matches: 9. Germline CDR1 reads SGHVS; CDR2 reads FNYEAQ. The CDR3 reads CASSLDSGQGRKLFF. CDR3 sequence (DNA): TGTGCCAGCAGCTTGGACTCGGGACAGGGTAGAAAACTGTTTTTT.

The chain employs TRBV6-1 and TRBJ1-2, with 9 bases that match TRBD1. Per germline, CDR1 MNHNS and CDR2 SASEGT. The CDR3 sequence is 13 residues long. Trimming removed 6 bases from V and 6 bases from J; junction bases left unmatched: 5. The CDR3 loop reads CASRPQGADGYTF. In DNA, the CDR3 is TGTGCCAGCAGACCACAGGGGGCGGATGGCTACACCTTC.

The chain employs TRBV5-4 and TRBJ2-3; 12 positions match TRBD2. Germline V gene sequence: CDR1 SGHNT, CDR2 YYREEE (reference sequence). This CDR3 is built from 16 residues. After removal of 4 bases from V and 5 bases from J, the junction contained 8 bases not matched to a gene. The CDR3 bases are TGTGCCAGCAGCGTCCTAGCGGGGGGGCCAGAAGATACGCAGTATTTT. Its translation: CASSVLAGGPEDTQYF.

The J gene is TRBJ1-2, the V gene TRBV13, with 9 nucleotides matching TRBD1. J was trimmed by 4 bases and V by 5 bases; bases with no gene match: 8. This CDR3 comprises 15 residues. Germline-derived CDR1 and CDR2 are PRHDT and FYEKMQ (reference sequence). The CDR3 here is CASSPRGQGVYGYTF. The CDR3 DNA follows: TGTGCCAGCAGCCCCCGGGGACAGGGAGTCTATGGCTACACCTTC.

This chain uses TRBV7-9 with TRBJ1-3, with D possibly matching TRBD1 (5 bases). The CDR3 is 14 residues long. Germline V gene lookup returns CDR1 SEHNR and CDR2 FQNEAQ (reference sequence). V lost 2 bases to trimming and J lost 4 bases, with 9 bases between them. The CDR3 is CASSLPDRGNTIYF. The CDR3 nucleotides are TGTGCCAGCAGCTTACCCGACAGAGGAAACACCATATATTTT.

The genes are TRBV29-1 and TRBJ2-7; 9 nucleotides agree with TRBD1. V lost 6 bases, J lost 2 bases, and 11 bases stayed unmatched. This CDR3 has 15 residues. Germline CDR1 is SQVTM and CDR2 is ANQGSEA. CDR3 DNA sequence: TGCAGCGTCAATAATCCGGGACAGGGTCCCTACGAGCAGTACTTC. Encoded protein: CSVNNPGQGPYEQYF.

This clone was counted between two and nine times. The chain uses TRBV4-2 and TRBJ1-6, with 7 bases fitting TRBD1. J lost 5 bases, V lost 3 bases, and 4 bases had no gene match. Per germline, CDR1 LGHNA and CDR2 YNFKEQ. The CDR3 length is 15 residues. CDR3 sequence (DNA): TGTGCCAGCAGCCAGAGACAGGGAGATAATTCACCCCTCCACTTT. Its translation is CASSQRQGDNSPLHF.

The chain employs TRBV27 and TRBJ1-5; D remains ambiguous. The germline V and J ends were trimmed by 3 bases and 0 bases, with 18 bases remaining between them. Germline CDR1 and CDR2: MNHEY and SMNVEV (reference sequence). CDR3 size: 18 residues. In DNA, the CDR3 is TGTGCCAGCAGTTTCCGGGCTGGGCGGACTTATAGCAATCAGCCCCAGCATTTT. This sequence encodes CASSFRAGRTYSNQPQHF.

J is TRBJ1-2 and V is TRBV6-5, with a tentative D call TRBD1 (6 bases). The CDR3 has 14 residues. Germline V lookup: CDR1 MNHEY, CDR2 SVGAGI. The germline V and J ends were trimmed by 2 bases and 4 bases, with 11 bases remaining between them. In DNA, the CDR3 is TGTGCCAGCAGTTACCAACAGGGTCGCTATGGCTACACCTTC. It specifies CASSYQQGRYGYTF.

The genes are TRBV5-1 and TRBJ2-1; D may be TRBD1 (6 bases). Germline V gene sequence: CDR1 SGHRS, CDR2 YFSETQ. The CDR3 runs to 15 residues. The V and J ends lost 2 bases and 0 bases respectively, with 9 bases between them. CDR3 in DNA: TGCGCCAGCAGCTTCCTACAGGGCTCCTACAATGAGCAGTTCTTC. This encodes CASSFLQGSYNEQFF.

The chain employs TRBV6-1 and TRBJ1-6, with 7 bases aligning to TRBD1. This CDR3 has 14 amino acids. Germline CDR1 is MNHNS and CDR2 is SASEGT. The ends lost 6 bases at V and 6 bases at J; junction bases unmatched: 5. The CDR3 region is CASSRDSLNSPLHF. The CDR3 bases are TGTGCCAGCAGCCGGGACAGCCTTAATTCACCCCTCCACTTT.

The sample holds one count of this clone. V gene TRBV28 combines with J gene TRBJ1-5; D possibly corresponds to TRBD1 (5 bases). Germline V gene data show CDR1 as MDHEN and CDR2 as SYDVKM. With 2 bases removed from V and 0 bases from J, the gap between germline ends came to 11 bases. This CDR3 spans 16 amino acids. CDR3 coding DNA: TGTGCCAGCAGTTTAGACAGTATGGGTAGCAATCAGCCCCAGCATTTT. As protein: CASSLDSMGSNQPQHF.